This T cell receptor (beta chain) was sequenced in a study of T cells in Graves' hyperthyroidism and ophthalmopathy. Across the study: The blood sample was taken at first diagnosis, before treatment began.

Diagnosing involved the use of clinical symptoms, serum thyroxine and TRAb, thyroid ultrasound and orbital computed tomography. A roughly 10 ml volume of fresh peripheral blood provided the PBMCs. The V gene's germline CDR1 is LNHDA and CDR2 SQIVND (reference sequence). The length of the CDR3 is 15 residues. V trimming: 6 bases; J trimming: 2 bases; junction bases outside the gene matches: 4. TCR beta CDR3 regions were amplified from RNA. During a first-round RT-PCR of the TCR CDR3, the HTBI primer set was used. MiXCR, applied by TCRdb to the multiplex PCR reads, yields one record per CDR3 protein. The sample has 350,000 to 450,000 distinct CDR3 sequences, roughly a sixth seen once. This clonotype was seen more than once but under ten times.

The clonotype was recovered from a woman in her 30s with Graves' hyperthyroidism that later progressed to Graves' ophthalmopathy. The J gene is TRBJ2-3, the V gene TRBV19; 11 bases agree with TRBD2. Sequenced: blood. In DNA form, the CDR3 reads TGTGCCAGTAGCCAGACTAGCGGGACCACAGATACGCAGTATTTT. Translated: CASSQTSGTTDTQYF.